This passage covers 32 T cell receptor beta chains from one sample sequenced in a study of OX40 agonist ivuxolimab in advanced cancers. Measured with immunoSEQ multiplex PCR; TCRdb has only the in-frame clones, and not every one. The sample consists of roughly 93,000 clones, about 90% of them appearing once. The source was CD4+ or CD8+ T cells sorted from blood, collected in a trial of the OX40 agonist ivuxolimab. These receptors originate from an adult with an advanced solid tumor such as melanoma, head and neck, liver or kidney cancer.

The chain carries TRBV11-2 and TRBJ2-7; 8 nucleotides align to TRBD2. V dropped 5 bases and J dropped 5; count of bases not matched to a gene: 11. Germline V CDR1 and CDR2: SGHAT, FQNNGV. CDR3 length: 15 residues. CDR3 in DNA: TGTGCCAGCAGCCCATCGGTCAGCGGGAGCCACGAGCAGTACTTC. It encodes CASSPSVSGSHEQYF.

The V call is TRBV9, the J call TRBJ2-7; 9 bases map to TRBD2. Germline trimming cut 3 bases from V and 0 bases from J; bases unmatched to any gene: 7. Per germline, CDR1 SGDLS and CDR2 YYNGEE. The length of the CDR3 is 16 residues. The CDR3 loop is CASSEGLAGASYEQYF. The CDR3 DNA is TGTGCCAGCAGCGAGGGGTTAGCGGGAGCCTCCTACGAGCAGTACTTC.

The V and J genes are TRBV18 and TRBJ1-4; D gene ambiguous. CDR3 length: 14 amino acids. The V end lost 5 bases, the J end lost 4 bases, and 11 bases lay between the germline ends. Per the germline V gene, CDR1 is KGHSH and CDR2 is LQKENI. CDR3 loop: CASSAPNYNEKLFF. The CDR3 nucleotides read TGTGCCAGCTCAGCCCCAAATTATAATGAAAAACTGTTTTTT. The full variable domain, with the rest looked up from reference TRBV18 and TRBJ1-4, is NAGVMQNPRHLVRRRGQEARLRCSPMKGHSHVYWYRQLPEEGLKFMVYLQKENIIDESGMPKERFSAEFPKEGPSILRIQQVVRGDSAAYFCASSAPNYNEKLFFGSGTQLSVL.

The rearrangement joins TRBV20-1 to TRBJ2-5; D call uncertain. The CDR3 totals 11 residues. CDR1 and CDR2 (germline): DFQATT, SNEGSKA (reference sequence). V lost 1 base and J lost 6, with 6 bases in between. CDR3 sequence: CSARAQKTQYF. Written as DNA, the CDR3 is TGCAGTGCTAGAGCCCAGAAGACCCAGTACTTC.

The V and J genes are TRBV6-5 and TRBJ1-2, with D perhaps TRBD1 (5 bases). V was trimmed by 6 bases and J by 8 bases, leaving 22 bases between them. The germline gives CDR1 MNHEY, CDR2 SVGAGI. The CDR3 covers 15 residues. The CDR3 DNA is TGTGCCAGCAGCCCCTTTCAGACAGTTCCAGTGGGCTACACCTTC. Residues: CASSPFQTVPVGYTF.

The chain is built from TRBV5-1 and TRBJ1-6; perhaps TRBD1 as D (5 bases). Germline lookup yields CDR1 SGHRS and CDR2 YFSETQ. The CDR3 runs 15 residues. With 0 bases removed from V and 9 bases from J, the gap between germline ends came to 13 bases. The chain's CDR3 is CASSLEGTVGSPLHF. The CDR3 DNA follows: TGCGCCAGCAGCTTGGAAGGGACGGTGGGTTCACCCCTCCACTTT.

This chain uses TRBV6-1 with TRBJ1-2; TRBD1 matches 8 bases. The CDR3 runs 15 residues. V lost 4 bases and J lost 8; bases outside the gene matches: 12. Germline V gives CDR1 MNHNS, CDR2 SASEGT. The chain's CDR3 is CASSAIFQGAGGYTF. The CDR3 DNA reads TGTGCCAGCAGTGCAATATTCCAGGGGGCGGGCGGCTACACCTTC.

CDR3 DNA sequence: TGTGCCATCAGTGAGGGGACAGTCCTTGGAAAACTGTTTTTT. It yields the protein CAISEGTVLGKLFF. This chain connects TRBV10-3 to TRBJ1-4, with 7 bases matching TRBD1. There are 14 residues in the CDR3. The trim removed 2 bases at V and 10 bases at J, leaving 7 bases unmatched. Germline assignment: CDR1 ENHRY and CDR2 SYGVKD.

The chain has TRBV5-1 and TRBJ1-1, with TRBD1 as a possible D gene (6 bases). Germline CDR1 reads SGHRS; CDR2 reads YFSETQ. V lost 4 bases to trimming and J lost 6 bases, with 22 bases between them. The CDR3 is 16 amino acids. The CDR3 spells CASSLMTGTKEAEAFF. The DNA of the CDR3 is TGCGCCAGCAGCCTCATGACCGGGACAAAGGAAGCTGAAGCTTTCTTT.

The genes are TRBV5-1 and TRBJ2-3; the match to TRBD2 covers 11 bases. Germline V CDR1 and CDR2: SGHRS, YFSETQ. V was pared by 0 bases and J by 4 bases, with 7 bases of the junction left unmatched. The CDR3 is made up of 17 amino acids. CDR3 amino acids: CASSLEGLAGGSDTQYF. The CDR3 DNA reads as TGCGCCAGCAGCTTGGAAGGCTTAGCGGGAGGGTCAGATACGCAGTATTTT. The complete variable domain, with remaining parts taken from reference TRBV5-1 and TRBJ2-3, reads KAGVTQTPRYLIKTRGQQVTLSCSPISGHRSVSWYQQTPGQGLQFLFEYFSETQRNKGNFPGRFSGRQFSNSRSEMNVSTLELGDSALYLCASSLEGLAGGSDTQYFGPGTRLTVL.

The chain uses TRBV18 and TRBJ2-1; TRBD2 agrees at 10 bases. The CDR3 is 16 amino acids. J lost 8 bases, V lost 6 bases, and 13 bases had no gene match. The germline V gene encodes CDR1 KGHSH and CDR2 LQKENI. The CDR3 nucleotides read TGTGCCAGCTCGCAGAAGCTAGCGGGAGTTGGCTATGAGCAGTTCTTC. This codes for CASSQKLAGVGYEQFF.

The J gene is TRBJ2-3, the V gene TRBV5-1; a weak D match, TRBD2 (6 bases). V lost 6 bases to trimming and J lost 0 bases, with 11 bases between them. The CDR3 loop spans 14 amino acids. The V gene's germline CDR1 is SGHRS and CDR2 YFSETQ. The CDR3 DNA is TGCGCCAGCATGGCGGGGTTTAGCACAGATACGCAGTATTTT. Its protein product is CASMAGFSTDTQYF.

The J gene is TRBJ1-2, the V gene TRBV19, with a tentative D call TRBD1 (5 bases). Trimming removed 4 bases at V and 4 bases at J, with 7 bases between. Germline-derived CDR1 and CDR2 are LNHDA and SQIVND (reference sequence). This CDR3 has 12 amino acids. The CDR3 spells CASSNQGYGYTF. CDR3 DNA: TGTGCCAGTAGTAACCAGGGCTATGGCTACACCTTC.

This clone showed up just a few times. CDR3 residues: CSVGGAAEAFF. As DNA, the CDR3 is TGCAGCGTTGGTGGGGCCGCTGAAGCTTTCTTT. The chain employs TRBV29-1 and TRBJ1-1; the D gene is possibly TRBD1 (5 bases). This CDR3 has 11 residues. The V end was cut by 4 bases, the J end by 6 bases, with 9 bases between. Germline V gene lookup returns CDR1 SQVTM and CDR2 ANQGSEA. The full variable domain, completed using reference TRBV29-1 and TRBJ1-1, is SAVISQKPSRDICQRGTSLTIQCQVDSQVTMMFWYRQQPGQSLTLIATANQGSEATYESGFVIDKFPISRPNLTFSTLTVSNMSPEDSSIYLCSVGGAAEAFFGQGTRLTVV.

The chain uses TRBV29-1 and TRBJ1-1, with D unclear. CDR1 and CDR2 (germline): SQVTM, ANQGSEA. The CDR3 totals 15 residues. Between the trimmed V and J ends, which lost 0 bases and 2 bases, there was a span of 13 bases. The CDR3 sequence: CSVEDSWLDNTEAFF. In nucleotides, the CDR3 is TGCAGCGTTGAAGATAGTTGGCTCGACAACACTGAAGCTTTCTTT.

The chain employs TRBV5-1 and TRBJ2-3, with 14 bases identical to TRBD2. The CDR3 loop spans 16 amino acids. V trimming: 5 bases; J trimming: 5 bases; junction bases outside the gene matches: 7. Germline V gives CDR1 SGHRS, CDR2 YFSETQ. The CDR3 here is CASRPGLAGVRDTQYF. Written as DNA, the CDR3 is TGCGCCAGCAGACCGGGACTAGCGGGAGTGAGAGATACGCAGTATTTT.

The gene calls are TRBV27 and TRBJ2-6, with D maybe TRBD1 (5 bases). The V gene's germline CDR1 is MNHEY and CDR2 SMNVEV (reference sequence). The CDR3 is 17 amino acids. Trimming shortened V by 3 bases and J by 1 base, and 13 bases separated the two germline ends. CDR3 bases: TGTGCCAGCAGTTTGAATCCTACAGGTTCTGGGGCCAACGTCCTGACTTTC. This gives the protein CASSLNPTGSGANVLTF.

The chain carries TRBV25-1 and TRBJ2-1; 11 bases align to TRBD2. This CDR3 contains 16 residues. With V trimmed by 1 base and J by 5 bases, 4 bases remained unmatched. CDR1 and CDR2 from the germline V gene are MGHDK and SYGVNS. The CDR3 DNA sequence: TGTGCCAGCAGTGAATCCCGACTAGCGGGGAACAATGAGCAGTTCTTC. Amino acid sequence: CASSESRLAGNNEQFF.

The chain carries TRBV10-3 and TRBJ2-1; a possible D gene is TRBD2 (7 bases). In germline, CDR1 is ENHRY, CDR2 SYGVKD. V lost 6 bases to trimming and J lost 3 bases, with 15 bases between them. The CDR3 extends over 15 amino acids. The CDR3 coding sequence is TGTGCCATCAGGGGAGGGACATCTAGCTACAATGAGCAGTTCTTC. Translated, it gives CAIRGGTSSYNEQFF.

The CDR3 nucleotides read TGTGCCAGTAGTATATGGCAGTACAATGAGCAGTTCTTC. Encoded protein: CASSIWQYNEQFF. V usage is TRBV19 and J usage is TRBJ2-1; unclear D gene. The CDR3 spans 13 residues. V was shortened by 2 bases and J by 4 bases, with 6 bases between the two germline ends. In germline, CDR1 is LNHDA, CDR2 SQIVND (reference sequence). The variable domain in full, completed from reference TRBV19 and TRBJ2-1, reads DGGITQSPKYLFRKEGQNVTLSCEQNLNHDAMYWYRQDPGQGLRLIYYSQIVNDFQKGDIAEGYSVSREKKESFPLTVTSAQKNPTAFYLCASSIWQYNEQFFGPGTRLTVL.

This rearrangement joins TRBV7-2 to TRBJ1-5; D is unclear. Trimming took 4 bases from V and 2 from J, leaving 12 bases between them. Germline CDR1 is SGHTA and CDR2 is FQGNSA. The CDR3 consists of 15 residues. CDR3 nucleotide sequence: TGTGCCAGCAGCTCCAAGGGTTTTGGCAATCAGCCCCAGCATTTT. It translates to CASSSKGFGNQPQHF.

This rearrangement joins TRBV5-1 to TRBJ2-7, with no clear D. Germline V lookup: CDR1 SGHRS, CDR2 YFSETQ. Trimming left V 0 bases short and J 3 bases short, with 10 bases between. The CDR3 runs to 14 residues. This chain's CDR3 is CASSLEAANYEQYF. CDR3 DNA sequence: TGCGCCAGCAGCTTGGAGGCGGCTAACTACGAGCAGTACTTC.

The V call is TRBV10-1, the J call TRBJ2-1; D may be TRBD1 (6 bases). This CDR3 has 15 residues. Looked up from germline, CDR1 is WNHNN and CDR2 is SYGVQD (reference sequence). Trimming pared 6 bases from V and 2 bases from J, leaving 14 bases between. CDR3: CASSRGTGPYNEQFF. In DNA, the CDR3 is TGCGCCAGCAGCCGGGGAACAGGGCCCTACAATGAGCAGTTCTTC.

This sequence joins TRBV19 and TRBJ1-5; 8 bases align to TRBD1. The CDR3 spans 14 residues. Germline CDR1 reads LNHDA; CDR2 reads SQIVND (reference sequence). V lost 4 bases to trimming and J lost 6 bases; unmatched junction nucleotides: 5. DNA for the CDR3: TGTGCCAGTAGTACGGGACAGGATGGTCAGCCCCAGCATTTT. It yields the protein CASSTGQDGQPQHF.

The chain recombines TRBV19 with TRBJ2-1; the D gene is possibly TRBD2 (5 bases). The CDR3 length is 15 residues. From germline, CDR1 is LNHDA and CDR2 SQIVND (reference sequence). Deletions cut 1 base from V and 2 bases from J, with 9 bases between. The CDR3 sequence: CASSIGTYAYNEQFF. Here the CDR3 DNA reads TGTGCCAGTAGTATAGGGACTTATGCCTACAATGAGCAGTTCTTC.

V is TRBV28 and J is TRBJ1-2, with D uncertain. The V end lost 8 bases, the J end lost 1 base, and 8 bases lay between the germline ends. Germline loops: CDR1 MDHEN, CDR2 SYDVKM. This CDR3 is 12 amino acids long. The CDR3 sequence: CASSRSNYGYTF. The CDR3 DNA sequence: TGTGCCAGCTCCCGGAGTAACTATGGCTACACCTTC.

The rearrangement joins TRBV28 to TRBJ1-4; D is uncertain. This CDR3 is 15 amino acids long. Between the trimmed V and J ends, which lost 6 bases and 0 bases, there was a span of 11 bases. CDR1 and CDR2 from the germline V gene are MDHEN and SYDVKM. The chain's CDR3 is CASRHDTSTNEKLFF. CDR3 sequence (DNA): TGTGCCAGCAGGCACGACACCTCAACTAATGAAAAACTGTTTTTT. Filled out from reference TRBV28 and TRBJ1-4, the complete variable domain reads DVKVTQSSRYLVKRTGEKVFLECVQDMDHENMFWYRQDPGLGLRLIYFSYDVKMKEKGDIPEGYSVSREKKERFSLILESASTNQTSMYLCASRHDTSTNEKLFFGSGTQLSVL.

The gene calls are TRBV10-3 and TRBJ2-7; TRBD2 matches at 9 bases. CDR3 size: 13 residues. Germline loops: CDR1 ENHRY, CDR2 SYGVKD. The V and J ends lost 10 bases and 6 bases, in that order; junction bases with no gene match: 10. CDR3 nucleotide sequence: TGTGCCACGACTGCGCTAGCGGGAATCGAGCAGTACTTC. This sequence encodes CATTALAGIEQYF.

The chain carries TRBV9 and TRBJ1-4, with D uncertain. V was clipped by 1 base and J by 0 bases, with 1 base between them. The CDR3 contains 13 residues. Germline assignment: CDR1 SGDLS and CDR2 YYNGEE. CDR3 in DNA: TGTGCCAGCAGCGTATCAACTAATGAAAAACTGTTTTTT. It codes for CASSVSTNEKLFF.

The gene calls are TRBV27 and TRBJ2-1; 8 bases align to TRBD2. CDR3 length: 17 residues. The ends lost 4 bases at V and 0 bases at J; junction bases unmatched: 8. Looked up from germline, CDR1 is MNHEY and CDR2 is SMNVEV (reference sequence). Here the CDR3 reads CASSSILSGNSYNEQFF. In DNA form, the CDR3 reads TGTGCCAGCAGTTCCATCCTTAGCGGGAACTCCTACAATGAGCAGTTCTTC.

This chain joins TRBV2 and TRBJ2-1; D is unresolved. The germline gives CDR1 SNHLY, CDR2 FYNNEI. V lost 3 bases, J lost 9 bases, and 12 bases lay in between. The CDR3 consists of 13 residues. CDR3 sequence reads: CASSEQVRIEQFF. DNA for the CDR3: TGTGCCAGCAGTGAGCAGGTTAGAATTGAGCAGTTCTTC.

On this clone itself: Its ends do not fully match the called genes, so a read error is possible. The chain has TRBV28 and TRBJ2-7; a possible D gene is TRBD1 (5 bases). Germline lookup yields CDR1 MDHEN and CDR2 SYDVKM. The CDR3 contains 14 residues. The CDR3 protein is CASSLVAGQHERYF. The CDR3 bases are TGTGCCAGCAGTTTAGTGGCAGGGCAACACGAGCGGTACTTC.